Listed here are 18 T cell receptor beta chains from one sample, sequenced in a study of CD8 T cells in Susac syndrome. The RNA input was roughly 0.45 to 1 ug, and it was reverse transcribed with random hexamers. TCRdb reprocessed the immunoSEQ multiplex PCR reads via MiXCR and lists one record per CDR3 protein. Of 150,000 or so distinct CDR3 sequences listed, 92% are singletons. Material: CD4+ T cells from PBMCs. The receptors come from a human donor in good health.

This clonotype was recorded only once. The chain is built from TRBV4-1 and TRBJ2-7; 8 bases align to TRBD2. V shed 8 bases, J shed 0 bases, and the junction held 15 bases outside the gene matches. The CDR3 consists of 17 residues. Per germline, CDR1 MGHRA and CDR2 YSYEKL. The CDR3 DNA follows: TGCGCCAGCTCAGCCAACACGGGGGGGCTAAGCTCCTACGAGCAGTACTTC. Amino acid sequence: CASSANTGGLSSYEQYF.

This chain uses TRBV6-5 with TRBJ1-2; D gene uncertain. Germline loops: CDR1 MNHEY, CDR2 SVGAGI. The V and J ends lost 6 bases and 1 base respectively, with 9 bases between them. CDR3 size: 13 residues. The CDR3 bases are TGTGCCAGCAGCCCCCGGGATAACTATGGCTACACCTTC. It translates to CASSPRDNYGYTF.

This clonotype was recorded once. The rearrangement joins TRBV5-1 to TRBJ2-3, with D possibly matching TRBD1 (6 bases). CDR1 and CDR2 from the germline V gene are SGHRS and YFSETQ. V gave up 4 bases and J gave up 0 bases, with 9 bases separating them. This CDR3 is built from 14 residues. CDR3 sequence (DNA): TGCGCCAGCAGCGGGGGCGCTAGCACAGATACGCAGTATTTT. This gives the protein CASSGGASTDTQYF. The whole variable domain, filled in from reference TRBV5-1 and TRBJ2-3, reads KAGVTQTPRYLIKTRGQQVTLSCSPISGHRSVSWYQQTPGQGLQFLFEYFSETQRNKGNFPGRFSGRQFSNSRSEMNVSTLELGDSALYLCASSGGASTDTQYFGPGTRLTVL.

This chain joins TRBV12-3 or TRBV12-4 and TRBJ2-1; TRBD2 aligns across 8 bases. V was pared by 2 bases and J by 8 bases, with 2 bases of the junction left unmatched. This CDR3 has 13 amino acids. The chain's CDR3 is CASSLSGGDEQFF. CDR3 coding DNA: TGTGCCAGCAGTTTAAGCGGGGGCGATGAGCAGTTCTTC.

V usage is TRBV5-1 and J usage is TRBJ2-3, with 11 bases lining up with TRBD2. The germline CDR1 and CDR2 sequences are SGHRS and YFSETQ. This CDR3 contains 16 residues. V was pared by 4 bases and J by 0 bases, with 4 bases of the junction left unmatched. In DNA, the CDR3 is TGCGCCAGCAGCCCGGGACTAGCGGAGAGCACAGATACGCAGTATTTT. It is translated as CASSPGLAESTDTQYF.

J is TRBJ2-6 and V is TRBV19; D might be TRBD1 or TRBD2, each matching 5 bases. The CDR3 spans 18 residues. V was trimmed by 5 bases and J by 2 bases, leaving 19 bases between them. In germline, CDR1 is LNHDA, CDR2 SQIVND (reference sequence). This chain's CDR3 is CASSYQPGTGTGANVLTF. Written as DNA, the CDR3 is TGTGCCAGTAGTTACCAACCGGGAACAGGCACTGGGGCCAACGTCCTGACTTTC.

The rearrangement joins TRBV7-8 to TRBJ2-1; the match to TRBD2 covers 8 bases. CDR1 is SGHVS, CDR2 FQNEAQ, per germline. The junction had 10 bases not matched to a gene; V was cut back by 1 base and J by 8 bases. CDR3 length: 16 residues. CDR3 sequence: CASSLESRGGKDEQFF. As DNA, the CDR3 is TGTGCCAGCAGCTTAGAGTCTCGGGGGGGGAAGGATGAGCAGTTCTTC.

This sequence joins TRBV20-1 and TRBJ2-1, with TRBD2 matching over 9 bases. The germline gives CDR1 DFQATT, CDR2 SNEGSKA (reference sequence). V lost 5 bases to trimming and J lost 6 bases; unmatched junction nucleotides: 11. CDR3 length: 15 residues. CDR3 sequence reads: CSAVPLAGGGNEQFF. Here the CDR3 DNA reads TGCAGTGCTGTCCCCCTGGCGGGGGGGGGCAATGAGCAGTTCTTC.

This clonotype was seen once. An end of the junction does not agree with germline; a read error may underlie this. The chain carries TRBV5-1 and TRBJ1-2; no clear D. The CDR3 runs to 14 residues. The germline gives CDR1 SGHRS, CDR2 YFSETQ. The CDR3 here is CASSLGMENSGYTF. The CDR3 DNA is TGCGCCAGCAGCTTGGGAATGGAGAACTCTGGCTACACCTTC.

V is TRBV30 and J is TRBJ2-5; unclear D gene. Trimming pared 2 bases from V and 1 base from J, leaving 8 bases between. Germline V gene data show CDR1 as GTSNPN and CDR2 as SVGIG (reference sequence). CDR3 size: 13 residues. CDR3 amino acids: CAWSPMAQETQYF. CDR3 DNA: TGTGCCTGGAGTCCCATGGCCCAAGAGACCCAGTACTTC.

The chain links TRBV5-1 to TRBJ2-7, with 7 bases identical to TRBD1. After removal of 4 bases from V and 8 bases from J, the junction contained 9 bases not matched to a gene. CDR3 length: 13 amino acids. Germline V CDR1 and CDR2: SGHRS, YFSETQ. The CDR3 nucleotides read TGCGCCAGCAGCACCGCACAGGGGTCGAAGCAGTACTTC. This gives the protein CASSTAQGSKQYF.

The chain joins TRBV5-1 to TRBJ2-5, with a possible D match to TRBD1 (6 bases). The CDR3 runs to 14 residues. Germline V gives CDR1 SGHRS, CDR2 YFSETQ. V lost 2 bases, J lost 5 bases, and 13 bases lay in between. This CDR3 is CASSLTGYLETQYF. In nucleotides, the CDR3 is TGCGCCAGCAGCTTAACAGGGTACTTGGAGACCCAGTACTTC.

This clonotype showed up just a few times. In DNA, the CDR3 is TGCAGTGCAAGGGGGCGGAGGGGCGAGCAGTACTTC. Translating it yields CSARGRRGEQYF. This chain uses TRBV20-1 with TRBJ2-7; D perhaps matches TRBD1 (7 bases). Germline V CDR1 and CDR2: DFQATT, SNEGSKA (reference sequence). This CDR3 is 12 amino acids long. Between the trimmed V and J ends, which lost 6 bases and 6 bases, there was a span of 15 bases.

The chain employs TRBV7-2 and TRBJ2-2, with 7 bases lining up with TRBD1. CDR1 and CDR2 from the germline V gene are SGHTA and FQGNSA. J was trimmed by 3 bases and V by 1 base; bases with no gene match: 11. The CDR3 length is 18 residues. CDR3 sequence reads: CASSLDRGLVWDTGELFF. The CDR3 DNA is TGTGCCAGCAGCTTAGACAGGGGTCTCGTCTGGGACACCGGGGAGCTGTTTTTT.

V usage is TRBV5-1 and J usage is TRBJ2-3; D is possibly TRBD1 (5 bases). The CDR3 runs to 15 residues. Germline loops: CDR1 SGHRS, CDR2 YFSETQ. V lost 0 bases and J 4 bases, leaving 12 bases between the germline ends. Here the CDR3 reads CASSLASGMPDTQYF. In nucleotides, the CDR3 is TGCGCCAGCAGCTTGGCCTCAGGGATGCCAGATACGCAGTATTTT.

The rearrangement links TRBV2 to TRBJ2-5; a weak D match, TRBD2 (7 bases). The CDR3 covers 15 residues. Germline V gene sequence: CDR1 SNHLY, CDR2 FYNNEI. V was clipped by 3 bases and J by 4 bases, with 15 bases between them. The CDR3, as DNA: TGTGCCAGCAGTGAGGGGCGGGGGCGCGGAGAGACCCAGTACTTC. This translates into CASSEGRGRGETQYF.

In this sample, this clonotype turned up once. The chain carries TRBV7-9 and TRBJ1-4; D gene ambiguous. The CDR3 contains 14 residues. Germline V gives CDR1 SEHNR, CDR2 FQNEAQ (reference sequence). Deletions cut 5 bases from V and 4 bases from J, with 11 bases between. The CDR3 reads CASSIRSGNEKLFF. CDR3 nucleotides: TGTGCCAGCAGCATACGATCCGGTAATGAAAAACTGTTTTTT.

The chain combines TRBV24-1 with TRBJ2-1; 7 nucleotides match TRBD2. With V trimmed by 6 bases and J by 4 bases, 5 bases remained unmatched. Germline assignment: CDR1 KGHDR and CDR2 SFDVKD. CDR3 length: 14 amino acids. The CDR3: CATSKSGKYNEQFF. CDR3 sequence (DNA): TGTGCCACCAGTAAAAGCGGGAAGTACAATGAGCAGTTCTTC.